What follows describes a single T cell receptor (beta chain). Its antigen is unknown. Base qualities were left out, and no much larger clone turns up one base away. Synthetic TCR analog templates were spiked into each PCR so that absolute template abundance could be estimated from read counts. The immunoSEQ assay was used to amplify TCRbeta CDR3 regions from genomic DNA with bias-controlled V and J gene primers. Sequencing of rearranged TCRbeta segments was performed at approximately 20X coverage. Concerning the study's data processing: Sequencing errors were corrected by clustering and CDR3s were annotated against IMGT to assign V, D and J genes. Downstream analyses used only productive TCRbeta rearrangements, leaving out any out-of-frame or stop-codon sequences. Clonality was calculated as one minus the Shannon entropy normalized by the log of the number of unique productive sequences. Clones differing between time points or between blood and tumor were identified by Fisher's exact test with Benjamini-Hochberg correction at adjusted p below 0.01. The table comes from immuneACCESS by way of TCRdb, which keeps in-frame sequences with V and J called. Part of the clones is missing from these tables; in studies checked, under half for an unresolved V gene and the rest for unknown reasons. The V and J calls and clone size come from that table; D and trimming were worked out from the DNA. The sample contains tens of thousands of clones, around 86% of them found a single time. The ten largest account for 3.2% of the sample.

The time point label, read with the paper, signifies: pretreatment peripheral blood. A total of some 30 patients with locally advanced or metastatic urothelial carcinoma, treated at Memorial Sloan Kettering on a trial protocol, made up the cohort. Peripheral blood mononuclear cells were collected pretreatment and during treatment, with between 1 and 8 total time points per patient. The Qiagen DNeasy Blood extraction kit was used to purify genomic DNA from total PBMCs and tumor samples. PBMCs were collected pretreatment and during treatment, and were isolated and stored as previously described. This entry is derived from a study of PD-L1 blockade in urothelial cancer (dated by TCRdb to about 2017). Describing the broader study: Every patient began therapy around 2014 and was given atezolizumab 1,200 mg intravenously every 3 weeks. Fewer than ten patients reached durable clinical benefit, while some 20 patients did not. In the same patients who had TCR sequencing, pretreatment tumors also underwent whole exome sequencing and RNA sequencing. Pretreatment tumor samples and matched peripheral blood, collected serially before and after atezolizumab treatment, underwent TCR sequencing. Blood samples were analyzed at two time points: 3 weeks after treatment start (second dose) and 6 weeks after treatment start. The study, an exploratory multi-omic analysis, examined somatic, immune and clinical correlates of response to PD-L1 blockade with atezolizumab in urothelial cancer. About 90% of the roughly 29 patients were males with bladder-origin urothelial cancer, and about 65% of the roughly 30 reported a prior smoking history. Durable clinical benefit was defined as progression-free survival longer than 6 months, and TCR features were also tested against progression-free and overall survival. Blood samples yielded a median of about 150,000 T cells and 65,000 to 95,000 unique TCRs, with median clonality roughly 0.085. Patients had an ECOG performance status of 0 or 1 and had received between 0 and 3 prior chemotherapy regimens. Some 30 patients had pretreatment blood TCR-seq, roughly 24 had at least one posttreatment blood collection, and roughly 24 had tumor TCR-seq. The full study reports these points: Because the sample size was small (n of about 29) and many exploratory analyses were performed, the results are intended to be hypothesis-generating. A pretreatment peripheral blood TCR clonality below the median was linked to improved progression-free and overall survival. Among patients with durable benefit, tumor-associated TCR clones showed greater expansion in peripheral blood 3 weeks after treatment started (n of about 21, p = 0.022).

Here the sequenced sample was PBMCs, taken around atezolizumab (anti-PD-L1) treatment. The receptor was isolated from a man in his 70s with urothelial cancer.

The DNA reads as follows: TGCGCCAGCAGCTTGGATGGTCGTCTGGCCACTGAAGCTTTCTTT. The encoded protein is CASSLDGRLATEAFF. The chain joins TRBV5-1 to TRBJ1-1; no D gene can be assigned with confidence. From a lookup of the germline V gene, CDR1 and CDR2 are SGHRS and YFSETQ. Its CDR3 holds 15 amino acids, cysteine through phenylalanine. Only the CDR3 DNA stays, 45 bases, in frame from base 1. The junction carries 13 bases between V and J, which are trimmed by 0 bases and 4 bases respectively.